This T cell receptor beta chain was profiled in a study of shared clonotypes between healthy human individuals. Naive CD8 cells lacked CD45RO, underwent positive selection for CCR7 and left out terminally differentiated effector memory CD45RA+ cells. Clones were read by immunoSEQ multiplex PCR, and TCRdb kept only the in-frame ones, dropping some. Among more than 2 million clones, around 93% were seen once, and the ten largest hold less than 2%. Trimming shortened V by 5 bases and J by 1 base, and 12 bases separated the two germline ends. Germline loops: CDR1 MNHGY, CDR2 SVAAGI. This CDR3 has 15 residues. As concerns this clone: Its target is unknown.

Study conclusions and caveats: Among the subsets, naive ones generally showed larger estimated richness than memory ones.

This TCR derives from a man younger than 35 in good health. Some clones in this sample may be carry-over from other donors' samples. The chain uses TRBV6-9 and TRBJ1-5; TRBD1 might be the D (5 bases). Specimen: naive CD8+ T cells from PBMCs. The CDR3 DNA is TGTGCCAGCAGTCCCCAGGGTAGGAGCAATCAGCCCCAGCATTTT. The encoded protein is CASSPQGRSNQPQHF.